This T cell receptor (beta chain) was observed in a study of blood T cell repertoires in COVID-19. Study details: The origin of the acute and convalescent COVID-19 samples was the United States, Italy and Spain. The cDNA or gDNA used as material had been derived from T cells, B-cell-depleted T cells, or PBMCs.

Those enrolled in Seattle joined during active infection and were followed longitudinally afterward. This CDR3 has 10 amino acids. Germline-derived CDR1 and CDR2 are SSHAT and FNYEAQ (reference sequence). About this clone itself: Germline and junction disagree at one end, which may indicate a read error.

Per the original data handling: Researchers report that nucleated cell counts were estimated from reference gene primer amplification. Data came from immunoSEQ multiplex PCR; TCRdb stores just in-frame clones and leaves some out. The DNA was the basis for D and trimming; V, J and clone size are from that table. This table has about 180,000 clones, around 82% appearing once. V gene TRBV7-7 combines with J gene TRBJ1-1; possibly TRBD1 for D (5 bases). Sequences were obtained from peripheral blood. The TCR sequence derives from a man older than 75 with COVID-19, enrolled during active disease. Written as DNA, the CDR3 is TGTGCCAGCCACCTAGGACACCAGGTATTT. Amino acid sequence: CASHLGHQVF.